This TCR beta chain was found in a study of cytomegalovirus exposure and HLA in healthy donors. Study as a whole: Inside one of the first data releases sat roughly 80 million unique TCRs taken from HLA-typed donors.

The V gene's germline CDR1 is MNHEY and CDR2 SVGAGI. CDR3 length: 14 amino acids. V was pared by 10 bases and J by 1 base, with 13 bases between. Note on this clone: The antigen is unknown.

With 60 Vbeta and 13 Jbeta primers, the PCR was carried out. Per the study methods: Per a later analysis, the number of unique TCR beta chains was some 80 million, of which some 9.9 million were shared. The table came from immunoSEQ multiplex PCR; TCRdb's copy has only in-frame clones and leaves some out. From that table come the V and J calls and clone size; the DNA was used to work out D and trimming. Of under 150,000 clones listed, roughly 79% are singletons. Whole-study findings and limits: Most TCR sequences showed up rarely, but some public TCRs showed up in many donors. With further analysis later on, most CMV-associated TCR beta chains appeared HLA-restricted.

The gene calls are TRBV6-5 and TRBJ2-2; TRBD2 might be the D (6 bases). Sequenced input: PBMCs. The receptor was derived from a male donor in good health and CMV-seronegative. The CDR3 DNA is TGTGCCACTATACGGGGGTGGAACACCGGGGAGCTGTTTTTT. Translating it yields CATIRGWNTGELFF.